The T cell receptor beta chain under discussion was sequenced for a study of cytomegalovirus exposure and HLA in healthy donors. In the case of this clone: Its cognate antigen is unknown.

Sequencing was performed with immunoSEQ multiplex PCR; in TCRdb, only in-frame clones are kept and a portion is missing. This table holds 45,000 to 70,000 clones, approximately 93% found once. The study, taken as a whole, reports: In vitro testing confirmed a few CMV-associated chains as specific for CMV antigens.

This CDR3 has 10 amino acids. V was clipped by 11 bases and J by 1 base, with 4 bases between them. The germline V gene encodes CDR1 MNHEY and CDR2 SVGAGI. This receptor was obtained from a woman between 18 and 30 years old in good health and CMV-seronegative. The chain is built from TRBV6-5 and TRBJ2-3; no definite D call. The sample was PBMCs. The CDR3 DNA follows: TGTGCCGTCGGCACAGATACGCAGTATTTT. Translating gives CAVGTDTQYF.